This T cell receptor beta chain is from a study of T cell repertoires and HLA-DP antigens. Overall study: Transduced HeLa cells presented HLA-DP to CD4+ T cells. The study's findings and limits: A non-physiological HeLa system presented antigen to total CD4+ responders. No separate analysis of naive versus memory CD4+ cells was done.

Repertoires were generated with immunoSEQ multiplex PCR, while TCRdb's copy carries only in-frame clones and drops some. The sample shows approximately 100,000 clones, roughly 86% of them seen only once. Untouched CD4+ T cells were bead-isolated at around 98% purity. Concerning this clone itself: Antigen unknown.

Germline V gene lookup returns CDR1 SGHTA and CDR2 FQGNSA. The CDR3 is 18 residues long. V shed 1 base and J 5 bases; nucleotides not matched to a gene: 8. Sequencing used CD4+ T cells from PBMCs. This TCR was sampled from a man in his fifties in good health and CMV-seronegative. The chain couples TRBV7-2 to TRBJ2-2; 12 bases agree with TRBD2. The chain's CDR3 is CASSLEFSLAGGTGELFF. CDR3 sequence (DNA): TGTGCCAGCAGCTTAGAATTTTCACTAGCGGGGGGTACCGGGGAGCTGTTTTTT. The full variable domain, completed using reference TRBV7-2 and TRBJ2-2, is GAGVSQSPSNKVTEKGKDVELRCDPISGHTALYWYRQSLGQGLEFLIYFQGNSAPDKSGLPSDRFSAERTGGSVSTLTIQRTQQEDSAVYLCASSLEFSLAGGTGELFFGEGSRLTVL.